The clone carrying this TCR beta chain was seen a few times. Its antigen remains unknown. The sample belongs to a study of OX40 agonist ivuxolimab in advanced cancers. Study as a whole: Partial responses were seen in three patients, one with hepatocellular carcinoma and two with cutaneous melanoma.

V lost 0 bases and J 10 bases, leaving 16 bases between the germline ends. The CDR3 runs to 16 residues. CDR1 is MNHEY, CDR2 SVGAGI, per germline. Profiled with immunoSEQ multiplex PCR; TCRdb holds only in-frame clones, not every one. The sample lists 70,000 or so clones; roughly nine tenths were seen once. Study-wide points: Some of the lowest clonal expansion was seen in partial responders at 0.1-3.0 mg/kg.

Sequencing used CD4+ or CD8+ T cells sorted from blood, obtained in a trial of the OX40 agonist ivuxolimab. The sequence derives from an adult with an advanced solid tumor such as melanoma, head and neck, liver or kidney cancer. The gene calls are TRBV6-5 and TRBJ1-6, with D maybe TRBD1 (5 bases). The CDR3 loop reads CASSYSNSGHPSPLHF. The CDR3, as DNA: TGTGCCAGCAGTTACTCGAATTCAGGGCACCCCTCACCCCTCCACTTT.